This T cell receptor beta chain was identified in a study of chemoradiotherapy in HPV16-positive cancers. The overall study: Functional T-cell assays on two HPV16-positive patients' cells defined candidate HPV-specific clones and common TCR motifs.

This CDR3 spans 16 amino acids. With V trimmed by 5 bases and J by 9 bases, 7 bases remained unmatched. Germline-derived CDR1 and CDR2 are SGHAT and FQDESV (reference sequence). Here immunoSEQ multiplex PCR was the method, and the copy in TCRdb shows in-frame clones only, minus some. The table shows approximately 12,000 clones, with 91% occurring only once. The chain couples TRBV11-1 to TRBJ2-1; 16 bases align to TRBD2. This specimen consisted of blood, obtained from a patient who underwent chemoradiotherapy. The TCR sequence derives from a human donor with HPV-associated anogenital cancer. Here the CDR3 DNA reads TGTGCCAGCAGCCCGGGACTAGCGGGGGGGCCCGGTGAGCAGTTCTTC. This gives the protein CASSPGLAGGPGEQFF.